The 8 T cell receptor beta chains in this list originate from one sample, sequenced in a study of T cells after somatic rescue of genetic block. The repertoire was sequenced with immunoSEQ multiplex PCR; TCRdb's copy has only in-frame clones and lacks some. The repertoire has some 67,000 clones, just over 90% of them found once; the top ten carry around 3%. The sample taken for sequencing was peripheral blood mononuclear cells (PBMCs). These TCRs come from a man aged 40-49 years.

The genes are TRBV19 and TRBJ2-2; TRBD2 matches at 12 bases. The V gene's germline CDR1 is LNHDA and CDR2 SQIVND (reference sequence). The trim removed 4 bases at V and 5 bases at J, leaving 17 bases unmatched. The CDR3 is 20 residues long. CDR3 bases: TGTGCCAGTAGTACCTCCCCGGCTAGCGGGAGGGACTTTGGGACCGGGGAGCTGTTTTTT. Translating gives CASSTSPASGRDFGTGELFF.

This clone came up once. The J gene is TRBJ2-1, the V gene TRBV7-2; perhaps D is TRBD1 or TRBD2 (5 bases each). Trimming stripped 2 bases from V and 9 bases from J, with 17 bases between. Germline V CDR1 and CDR2: SGHTA, FQGNSA. This CDR3 has 15 residues. The CDR3 here is CASSLRGVRGAEQFF. The CDR3 bases are TGTGCCAGCAGCTTAAGGGGAGTACGGGGTGCTGAGCAGTTCTTC.

This rearrangement joins TRBV7-2 to TRBJ1-2; D is undetermined. Trimming cost V 3 bases and J 7 bases, with 12 bases left between them. Germline V gene sequence: CDR1 SGHTA, CDR2 FQGNSA. The CDR3 is 13 amino acids. CDR3 DNA sequence: TGTGCCAGCAGCTTGGCCATGGACGGTGGCTACACCTTC. Its translation: CASSLAMDGGYTF.

The V gene is TRBV2, the J gene TRBJ1-6; D gene ambiguous. Between the trimmed V and J ends, which lost 7 bases and 6 bases, there was a span of 10 bases. CDR1 is SNHLY and CDR2 is FYNNEI in the germline V gene. The length of the CDR3 is 13 residues. This chain's CDR3 is CASKVAVNSPLHF. The CDR3 DNA follows: TGTGCCAGCAAGGTGGCAGTTAATTCACCCCTCCACTTT.

This chain links TRBV16 with TRBJ1-5; no firm D call. V lost 3 bases and J lost 4, with 16 bases in between. There are 16 residues in the CDR3. CDR1 is KGHSY, CDR2 FQNENV, per germline. The CDR3 DNA is TGTGCCAGCAGCCACCCTACGCCAGGTGGGAATCAGCCCCAGCATTTT. Residues: CASSHPTPGGNQPQHF.

The V and J genes are TRBV19 and TRBJ1-5, with TRBD1 matching over 10 bases. With V trimmed by 4 bases and J by 0 bases, 6 bases remained unmatched. The germline V gene encodes CDR1 LNHDA and CDR2 SQIVND (reference sequence). CDR3 length equals 17 residues. The CDR3 DNA sequence: TGTGCCAGTAGTAGGGGGACAGGGGCGTATAGCAATCAGCCCCAGCATTTT. Its translation: CASSRGTGAYSNQPQHF. Based on the CDR3 plus reference TRBV19 and TRBJ1-5, the full variable domain is DGGITQSPKYLFRKEGQNVTLSCEQNLNHDAMYWYRQDPGQGLRLIYYSQIVNDFQKGDIAEGYSVSREKKESFPLTVTSAQKNPTAFYLCASSRGTGAYSNQPQHFGDGTRLSIL.

The chain joins TRBV2 to TRBJ2-7; 7 bases agree with TRBD2. This CDR3 region has 15 residues. Per the germline V gene, CDR1 is SNHLY and CDR2 is FYNNEI. After removal of 2 bases from V and 3 bases from J, the junction contained 7 bases not matched to a gene. The CDR3 sequence: CASSERRERLYEQYF. CDR3 nucleotides: TGTGCCAGCAGTGAAAGGCGGGAGCGACTCTACGAGCAGTACTTC. Together with reference TRBV2 and TRBJ2-7, the CDR3 gives the full variable domain: EPEVTQTPSHQVTQMGQEVILRCVPISNHLYFYWYRQILGQKVEFLVSFYNNEISEKSEIFDDQFSVERPDGSNFTLKIRSTKLEDSAMYFCASSERRERLYEQYFGPGTRLTVT.

The rearrangement links TRBV18 to TRBJ2-3; maybe TRBD2 (5 bases). The CDR3 totals 15 residues. Looked up from germline, CDR1 is KGHSH and CDR2 is LQKENI. The V gene lost 6 bases and the J gene lost 3 bases, with 16 bases spanning the gap. The CDR3 sequence is CASSLGSEITDTQYF. The CDR3 DNA is TGTGCCAGCTCTCTCGGTAGCGAGATAACAGATACGCAGTATTTT.